This T cell receptor beta chain stems from a study of human T cells and chemical hapten exposure. About the research overall: The patient population, which was mostly female, had alopecia areata, totalis or universalis. Study-wide points: Sensitization with DPC brought no change to TCRs above 1 in 1000 in frequency. Expanded TCRs produced significantly more large CDR3 similarity clusters than controls did.

A note on this clonotype: Its antigen is undetermined.

TCRdb re-called the RACE reads with MiXCR, one entry per CDR3 protein. This repertoire shows 370,000 or so distinct CDR3 sequences, about 4.4% found once; its top ten account for under 2.5%. The CDR3 covers 14 residues. The V and J ends lost 3 bases and 2 bases respectively, with 11 bases between them. CDR1 and CDR2 (germline): MDHEN, SYDVKM. This sample's time point: patch test 1, 2 weeks after DPC sensitization. Specified treatment: therapeutic diphenylcyclopropenone sensitization with weekly scalp DPC. The sequenced sample was whole blood, obtained in connection with sensitization to the hapten diphenylcyclopropenone (DPC). V and J are TRBV28 and TRBJ2-7; no firm D call. This receptor was taken from a woman in her forties or fifties with alopecia areata. Some clones in this sample may be carry-over from other donors' samples. Here the CDR3 reads CASSFRLLTYEQYF. CDR3 coding DNA: TGTGCCAGCAGTTTCAGACTGCTAACCTACGAGCAGTACTTC.